This T cell receptor (beta chain) is from a study of neoadjuvant anti-PD-1 for oral cavity cancer. The sample's time point: after neoadjuvant nivolumab, at surgical resection. The method was immunoSEQ multiplex PCR; TCRdb's version includes in-frame clones alone and lacks a portion of them. The table lists more than 13,000 clones, roughly 71% of them singletons. This CDR3 has 14 amino acids. The V end was cut by 10 bases, the J end by 6 bases, with 21 bases between. CDR1 MGHRA and CDR2 YSYEKL come from the germline V gene. A few counts support this clone. Sequences were derived from PBMCs, sampled after nivolumab (anti-PD-1) treatment. This clonotype originated in a person aged 35-80 years with oral cavity squamous cell carcinoma. The chain carries TRBV4-1 and TRBJ1-2; tentative D call: TRBD1 (6 bases). The CDR3 DNA reads TGCGCCACTAAGGCGCCGGGGGCTGGTCATGGCTACACCTTC. The encoded protein is CATKAPGAGHGYTF.